The 29 T cell receptor beta chains below all came from one sample that was sequenced in a study of blood T cell repertoires in COVID-19. The assay was immunoSEQ multiplex PCR, and TCRdb's table has in-frame clones only and misses some. In the table there are around 170,000 clones, around 87% of which are singletons. Source material: peripheral blood. Every receptor here comes from a man between 60 and 75 years old with COVID-19, enrolled during active disease.

This rearrangement joins TRBV12-3 or TRBV12-4 to TRBJ2-3, with D maybe TRBD1 (6 bases). V lost 2 bases and J lost 8, with 8 bases in between. This CDR3 spans 12 amino acids. The CDR3, as DNA: TGTGCCAGCAGTTTATCCAGGGGTACGCAGTATTTT. It is translated as CASSLSRGTQYF.

This clone was picked up a small number of times. This chain uses TRBV4-1 with TRBJ2-6; D is perhaps TRBD1 (7 bases). V was cut by 0 bases and J by 2 bases, with 14 bases left in between. This CDR3 is built from 18 residues. The germline CDR1 and CDR2 sequences are MGHRA and YSYEKL. This CDR3 is CASSQDGGGATGANVLTF. DNA for the CDR3: TGCGCCAGCAGCCAAGATGGAGGGGGCGCAACTGGGGCCAACGTCCTGACTTTC.

The rearrangement uses TRBV10-3 and TRBJ1-6; D is unresolved. The ends were cut back, 11 bases at V and 5 bases at J, with 16 bases in the middle. This CDR3 is built from 14 residues. Germline CDR1 and CDR2: ENHRY and SYGVKD. DNA for the CDR3: TGTGCCTCAAGGCCGGCAGGTGATAATTCACCCCTCCACTTT. The encoded protein is CASRPAGDNSPLHF.

CDR3 in amino acids: CASSYRGGELFF. The CDR3 DNA reads as TGTGCCAGCAGTTACCGAGGGGGGGAGCTGTTTTTT. The chain has TRBV6-5 and TRBJ2-2, with D possibly being TRBD2 (5 bases). The V and J ends lost 2 bases and 8 bases respectively, with 6 bases between them. Germline V CDR1 and CDR2: MNHEY, SVGAGI. The CDR3 is 12 residues long.

The chain has TRBV7-9 and TRBJ1-2; 7 nucleotides align to TRBD1. CDR1 is SEHNR, CDR2 FQNEAQ, per germline (reference sequence). This CDR3 region has 14 residues. The J segment lost 4 bases and the V segment lost 5 bases, leaving 7 bases of the junction unmatched. CDR3 bases: TGTGCCAGCAGCCCCGGGACAGTAATCTATGGCTACACCTTC. It yields the protein CASSPGTVIYGYTF.

The CDR3 here is CASSRQGRNNSPLHF. The CDR3 DNA is TGTGCCAGCAGTCGTCAGGGGCGAAATAATTCACCCCTCCACTTT. The chain links TRBV6-5 to TRBJ1-6; a possible D gene is TRBD1 (6 bases). The ends were cut back, 5 bases at V and 5 bases at J, with 13 bases in the middle. The CDR3 totals 15 residues. The germline gives CDR1 MNHEY, CDR2 SVGAGI.

The chain couples TRBV6-5 to TRBJ2-2, with TRBD1 matching over 7 bases. CDR3 length: 14 amino acids. Germline CDR1 is MNHEY and CDR2 is SVGAGI. V lost 10 bases to trimming and J lost 2 bases; unmatched junction nucleotides: 7. The CDR3 protein is CATNRGFNTGELFF. The CDR3 DNA reads TGTGCCACCAACAGGGGATTCAACACCGGGGAGCTGTTTTTT.

This clone was seen only a few times. The chain is built from TRBV29-1 and TRBJ2-7, with D unclear. CDR3 length: 12 amino acids. Germline lookup yields CDR1 SQVTM and CDR2 ANQGSEA. DNA of the CDR3: TGCTCCGCTTGGGCGAGCTCCTACGAGCAGTACTTC. It codes for CSAWASSYEQYF.

The chain has TRBV19 and TRBJ1-5; 8 bases match TRBD1. This CDR3 spans 17 amino acids. The ends lost 5 bases at V and 1 base at J; junction bases unmatched: 10. Germline assignment: CDR1 LNHDA and CDR2 SQIVND (reference sequence). DNA of the CDR3: TGTGCCAGTAGTGACTCAGGGGGCGGCGGGAGCAATCAGCCCCAGCATTTT. Residues: CASSDSGGGGSNQPQHF.

V and J are TRBV5-6 and TRBJ2-4; tentative D call: TRBD2 (7 bases). Trimming left V 4 bases short and J 1 base short, with 15 bases between. Germline V gives CDR1 SGHDT, CDR2 YYEEEE. The CDR3 sequence is 16 residues long. In DNA form, the CDR3 reads TGTGCCAGCAGCCTGGGGGGGCCCTACGCCAAAAACATTCAGTACTTC. Translated: CASSLGGPYAKNIQYF.

This chain links TRBV19 with TRBJ1-5; 8 bases are a match to TRBD1. The length of the CDR3 is 14 residues. CDR1 LNHDA and CDR2 SQIVND come from the germline V gene (reference sequence). Germline trimming cut 7 bases from V and 5 bases from J; bases unmatched to any gene: 7. CDR3 loop: CASTRTGYDQPQHF. For the CDR3, the DNA is TGTGCCAGTACCCGGACAGGGTACGATCAGCCCCAGCATTTT.

The V call is TRBV9, the J call TRBJ2-5; 8 nucleotides line up with TRBD1. With V trimmed by 1 base and J by 7 bases, 12 bases remained unmatched. CDR3 length: 16 residues. The V gene's germline CDR1 is SGDLS and CDR2 YYNGEE. The CDR3 loop is CASSVIGDRTIGTQYF. The CDR3 DNA is TGTGCCAGCAGCGTAATCGGGGACAGGACCATTGGGACCCAGTACTTC.

This clone came up a few times. This sequence joins TRBV11-2 and TRBJ2-2; D is possibly TRBD1 (5 bases). V lost 0 bases to trimming and J lost 5 bases, with 19 bases between them. The germline V gene encodes CDR1 SGHAT and CDR2 FQNNGV. This CDR3 comprises 18 residues. The CDR3: CASSLDPILGQRTGELFF. Written as DNA, the CDR3 is TGTGCCAGCAGCTTAGATCCCATCCTGGGGCAGAGGACCGGGGAGCTGTTTTTT.

In its sample, this clone was seen a few times. This sequence joins TRBV7-8 and TRBJ2-5, with D tentatively TRBD1 (6 bases). V lost 7 bases and J lost 1, with 13 bases in between. CDR1 is SGHVS, CDR2 FQNEAQ, per germline. The CDR3 length is 14 residues. The CDR3 DNA follows: TGTGCCAGCAACATACAGGGATTCCAAGAGACCCAGTACTTC. Protein sequence: CASNIQGFQETQYF.

The gene calls are TRBV5-1 and TRBJ2-6; possibly TRBD2 for D (5 bases). V dropped 4 bases and J dropped 0 bases, with 8 bases sitting between them. The CDR3 totals 15 residues. Germline CDR1 and CDR2: SGHRS and YFSETQ. For the CDR3, the DNA is TGCGCCAGCAGCGGAGGTACCTCTGGGGCCAACGTCCTGACTTTC. Translated, it gives CASSGGTSGANVLTF.

This chain links TRBV6-5 with TRBJ2-5; 11 bases agree with TRBD1. The germline gives CDR1 MNHEY, CDR2 SVGAGI. Unmatched junction bases numbered 6, after V lost 7 bases and J lost 5 bases. The CDR3 is 14 residues long. The CDR3 sequence is CASTRDRGFETQYF. For the CDR3, the DNA is TGTGCCAGCACCCGGGACAGGGGGTTTGAGACCCAGTACTTC.

This clone showed up just once. This chain links TRBV2 with TRBJ2-3, with 9 positions matching TRBD1. V lost 11 bases to trimming and J lost 6 bases; unmatched junction nucleotides: 15. Germline CDR1 SNHLY, CDR2 FYNNEI. The CDR3 has 15 residues. CDR3 amino acids: CASLGQGLKGDTQYF. Written as DNA, the CDR3 is TGTGCCTCCCTGGGACAGGGCCTTAAGGGGGATACGCAGTATTTT.

The chain recombines TRBV19 with TRBJ2-7, with 7 bases fitting TRBD1. The CDR3 consists of 15 residues. The trim removed 1 base at V and 2 bases at J, leaving 5 bases unmatched. In germline, CDR1 is LNHDA, CDR2 SQIVND (reference sequence). In DNA form, the CDR3 reads TGTGCCAGTAGTATAGGGATAGGGGGCGCCTACGAGCAGTACTTC. Amino acid sequence: CASSIGIGGAYEQYF.

Written as DNA, the CDR3 is TGCGCCAGCAGTGAAACAGGGGATAGCAATCAGCCCCAGCATTTT. Its translation is CASSETGDSNQPQHF. The chain employs TRBV10-2 and TRBJ1-5, with 7 bases aligning to TRBD1. V trimming: 3 bases; J trimming: 0 bases; junction bases outside the gene matches: 2. Germline CDR1 WSHSY, CDR2 SAAADI. The CDR3 is 15 residues long.

The CDR3 DNA reads as TGTGCCAGCAGTGAGACGGGACAGGGGGGCTACGAGCAGTACTTC. Its protein product is CASSETGQGGYEQYF. J is TRBJ2-7 and V is TRBV25-1, with TRBD1 matching 11 bases. This CDR3 has 15 amino acids. The trim removed 3 bases at V and 3 bases at J, leaving 4 bases unmatched. Per the germline V gene, CDR1 is MGHDK and CDR2 is SYGVNS.

This clone was counted a single time. The chain recombines TRBV19 with TRBJ1-1; D is unresolved. V was clipped by 5 bases and J by 0 bases, with 10 bases between them. Germline V gene sequence: CDR1 LNHDA, CDR2 SQIVND (reference sequence). The CDR3 extends over 14 amino acids. The CDR3 sequence is CASSYQRLNTEAFF. The CDR3 DNA reads TGTGCCAGTAGTTACCAGAGGTTGAACACTGAAGCTTTCTTT. Complete variable domain (other parts from reference TRBV19 and TRBJ1-1): DGGITQSPKYLFRKEGQNVTLSCEQNLNHDAMYWYRQDPGQGLRLIYYSQIVNDFQKGDIAEGYSVSREKKESFPLTVTSAQKNPTAFYLCASSYQRLNTEAFFGQGTRLTVV.

The V and J genes are TRBV25-1 and TRBJ2-7; 10 bases align to TRBD2. The CDR3 totals 15 residues. The germline CDR1 and CDR2 sequences are MGHDK and SYGVNS. Trimming took 6 bases from V and 0 from J; bases not matched to a gene: 5. CDR3 bases: TGTGCCAGCAGGACAACTAGCGGGGCCTCCTACGAGCAGTACTTC. Its translation is CASRTTSGASYEQYF.

This clone has just one count. V and J are TRBV28 and TRBJ1-1; 9 bases match TRBD1. J lost 5 bases, V lost 4 bases, and 11 bases had no gene match. Germline V CDR1 and CDR2: MDHEN, SYDVKM. The CDR3 consists of 16 residues. DNA of the CDR3: TGTGCCAGCAGTTCTACCCCGGGACAGGGAAGGACTGAAGCTTTCTTT. It codes for CASSSTPGQGRTEAFF.

The V call is TRBV5-5, the J call TRBJ2-6, with 9 bases that match TRBD1. The CDR3 runs 18 residues. Per germline, CDR1 SGHKS and CDR2 YYEKEE (reference sequence). Trimming took 3 bases from V and 0 from J; bases not matched to a gene: 7. In DNA form, the CDR3 reads TGTGCCAGCAGCTGGACGGACAGGGGAAGCTCTGGGGCCAACGTCCTGACTTTC. Its translation: CASSWTDRGSSGANVLTF.

The chain uses TRBV2 and TRBJ1-1; D not resolved. The CDR3 runs 11 residues. Germline V gives CDR1 SNHLY, CDR2 FYNNEI. Trimming left V 4 bases short and J 2 bases short, with 2 bases between. The CDR3 nucleotides read TGTGCCAGCAGTGTAAACACTGAAGCTTTCTTT. Its protein is CASSVNTEAFF.

The chain links TRBV28 to TRBJ1-2, with TRBD1 identical over 8 bases. With V trimmed by 8 bases and J by 6 bases, 5 bases remained unmatched. Germline-derived CDR1 and CDR2 are MDHEN and SYDVKM. The CDR3 is made up of 12 amino acids. In nucleotides, the CDR3 is TGTGCCAGCCTCGGACAGGGAGATGGCTACACCTTC. It codes for CASLGQGDGYTF.

This clone was seen a single time. This chain uses TRBV2 with TRBJ1-5; 8 bases fit TRBD1. CDR1 SNHLY and CDR2 FYNNEI come from the germline V gene. The J segment lost 5 bases and the V segment lost 7 bases, leaving 7 bases of the junction unmatched. This CDR3 region has 14 residues. The CDR3 DNA follows: TGTGCCAGCACCAGACAGGGGCTCGATCAGCCCCAGCATTTT. It encodes CASTRQGLDQPQHF.

This clone was seen a single time. The chain has TRBV5-8 and TRBJ1-1; 7 nucleotides line up with TRBD1. Germline V gene sequence: CDR1 SGHTS, CDR2 YDEGEE. Germline trimming cut 4 bases from V and 0 bases from J; bases unmatched to any gene: 6. The CDR3 loop spans 15 amino acids. CDR3 coding DNA: TGTGCCAGCAGCAAACAGGGGCTCATGAACACTGAAGCTTTCTTT. Residues: CASSKQGLMNTEAFF.

This clone was recorded once. The CDR3 loop is CASSNGHHSNQPQHF. DNA of the CDR3: TGTGCCAGCAGCAACGGACATCATAGCAATCAGCCCCAGCATTTT. The rearrangement links TRBV21-1 to TRBJ1-5; the table names TRBD1, a call not compared with the DNA. TRBV21-1 is tagged as a pseudogene. The CDR3 consists of 15 residues.